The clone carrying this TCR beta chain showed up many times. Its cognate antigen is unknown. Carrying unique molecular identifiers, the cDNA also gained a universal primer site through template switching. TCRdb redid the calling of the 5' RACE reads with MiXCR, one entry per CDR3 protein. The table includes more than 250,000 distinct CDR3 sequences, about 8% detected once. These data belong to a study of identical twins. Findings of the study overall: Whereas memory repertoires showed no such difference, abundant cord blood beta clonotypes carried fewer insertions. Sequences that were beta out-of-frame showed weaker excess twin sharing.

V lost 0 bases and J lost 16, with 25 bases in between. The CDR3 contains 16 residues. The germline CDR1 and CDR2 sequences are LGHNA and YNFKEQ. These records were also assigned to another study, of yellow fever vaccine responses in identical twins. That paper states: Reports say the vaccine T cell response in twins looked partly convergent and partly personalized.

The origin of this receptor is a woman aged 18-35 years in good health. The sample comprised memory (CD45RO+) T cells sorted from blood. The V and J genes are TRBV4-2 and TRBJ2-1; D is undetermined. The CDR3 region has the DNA TGTGCCAGCAGCCAAGATCCAGGCCCAACGGCTAGGGAACTCTTCTTC. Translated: CASSQDPGPTARELFF.